A single sample gave rise to the 16 T cell receptor beta chains below, sequenced in a study of blood T cell repertoires in COVID-19 (dated by TCRdb to about 2020). Libraries were built with the immunoSEQ multiplex PCR assay. In its TCRdb copy, this immuneACCESS table keeps in-frame sequences only and misses some clones. Where compared with another copy, unresolved V genes explain less than half of these, and the others have no known cause. The sample table records 90,000 to 120,000 clones; 80% to 90% of these occur just once. Jointly, the top ten make up over 2% of the sample. The sequenced sample consisted of peripheral blood. Source of these receptors: a human donor in a cohort sampled during active COVID-19.

The rearrangement uses TRBV27 and TRBJ1-5, with 11 bases fitting TRBD1. The junction had 4 bases not matched to a gene; V was cut back by 5 bases and J by 1 base. The CDR3 extends over 16 amino acids. Looked up from germline, CDR1 is MNHEY and CDR2 is SMNVEV (reference sequence). This CDR3 is CASSPGQGASNQPQHF. The CDR3 DNA reads as TGTGCCAGCAGTCCTGGACAGGGGGCGAGCAATCAGCCCCAGCATTTT.

The chain joins TRBV11-3 to TRBJ2-1, with 15 bases that match TRBD2. The V segment lost 5 bases and the J segment 6 bases; nucleotides outside the gene matches: 2. Per germline, CDR1 SGHNT and CDR2 YENEEA. The CDR3 has 15 amino acids. CDR3 amino acids: CASSLGLAGGNEQFF. The CDR3 nucleotides read TGTGCCAGCAGCCTGGGACTAGCGGGAGGCAATGAGCAGTTCTTC.

The V and J genes are TRBV18 and TRBJ1-2; D possibly corresponds to TRBD1 (5 bases). CDR3 length: 14 residues. From germline, CDR1 is KGHSH and CDR2 LQKENI. Trimming stripped 3 bases from V and 5 bases from J, with 13 bases between. The CDR3 sequence: CASSPTDGHYGYTF. In DNA form, the CDR3 reads TGTGCCAGCTCACCGACAGATGGACATTATGGCTACACCTTC.

The chain is built from TRBV29-1 and TRBJ2-7, with TRBD1 matching 9 bases. CDR1 is SQVTM and CDR2 is ANQGSEA in the germline V gene. The CDR3 has 13 residues. J gave up 5 bases and V 6 bases, and 8 bases lay outside the gene matches. The DNA of the CDR3 is TGCAGCGTGCCCGGGACAGGGAGGCACGAGCAGTACTTC. Amino acid sequence: CSVPGTGRHEQYF.

The gene calls are TRBV7-2 and TRBJ2-5; the match to TRBD1 covers 7 bases. Germline V gene lookup returns CDR1 SGHTA and CDR2 FQGNSA. The CDR3 has 13 amino acids. The J segment lost 9 bases and the V segment lost 4 bases, leaving 8 bases of the junction unmatched. This CDR3 reads CASSSTGSGPQYF. CDR3 DNA sequence: TGTGCCAGCAGCTCGACAGGGTCGGGACCCCAGTACTTC.

V is TRBV4-3 and J is TRBJ2-5; 9 bases map to TRBD2. Unmatched junction bases numbered 7, after V lost 0 bases and J lost 2 bases. This CDR3 has 17 residues. CDR1 and CDR2 from the germline V gene are LGHNA and YSLEER. This chain's CDR3 is CASSQDYQRGAQETQYF. CDR3 DNA sequence: TGCGCCAGCAGCCAAGATTACCAGCGGGGGGCGCAAGAGACCCAGTACTTC.

This clone was seen a handful of times. CDR3 protein: CATSPSRSGRGQFF. The CDR3, as DNA: TGTGCCACCAGCCCAAGCCGGAGCGGGAGGGGGCAGTTCTTC. The chain recombines TRBV15 with TRBJ2-1; TRBD2 aligns across 10 bases. The CDR3 length is 14 residues. The germline CDR1 and CDR2 sequences are LNHNV and YYDKDF (reference sequence). The V gene end was trimmed by 5 bases and the J gene end by 12 bases; junction bases not matched to a gene: 10.

V and J are TRBV21-1 and TRBJ2-5; the D call of TRBD2 is as the table states it, not checked on the DNA. TRBV21-1 is assigned pseudogene status. This CDR3 has 20 residues. CDR3 protein: CASSKSRGRASGGTQETQYF. The CDR3 bases are TGTGCCAGCAGCAAATCCCGGGGAAGGGCTAGCGGGGGGACCCAAGAGACCCAGTACTTC.

V is TRBV9 and J is TRBJ1-4; D gene uncertain. CDR3 size: 14 residues. The V gene's germline CDR1 is SGDLS and CDR2 YYNGEE. Between the trimmed V and J ends, which lost 0 bases and 14 bases, there was a span of 17 bases. CDR3 region: CASSVGGRRAVLFF. The DNA for the CDR3 is TGTGCCAGCAGCGTAGGAGGGCGGCGAGCGGTCCTGTTTTTT.

The rearrangement uses TRBV5-1 and TRBJ1-2; 7 nucleotides line up with TRBD1. There are 13 residues in the CDR3. Germline loops: CDR1 SGHRS, CDR2 YFSETQ. With 0 bases clipped from V and 6 bases from J, the junction kept 2 bases outside the gene matches. The CDR3 region is CASSLETGDGYTF. CDR3 in DNA: TGCGCCAGCAGCTTGGAAACAGGGGATGGCTACACCTTC.

This clone was seen just once. V is TRBV4-1 and J is TRBJ1-5; 9 bases align to TRBD1. After removal of 1 base from V and 7 bases from J, the junction contained 5 bases not matched to a gene. There are 15 residues in the CDR3. Germline V CDR1 and CDR2: MGHRA, YSYEKL. This CDR3 reads CASSQAQGAGQPQHF. For the CDR3, the DNA is TGCGCCAGCAGCCAAGCACAGGGGGCTGGACAGCCCCAGCATTTT.

V is TRBV28 and J is TRBJ1-5, with a tentative D call TRBD1 (6 bases). This CDR3 has 12 amino acids. The V gene lost 8 bases and the J gene lost 6 bases, with 11 bases spanning the gap. Germline V gives CDR1 MDHEN, CDR2 SYDVKM. DNA of the CDR3: TGTGCCAGCCAAACCAGGGGTCAGCCCCAGCATTTT. This codes for CASQTRGQPQHF.

The V call is TRBV28, the J call TRBJ1-1; D might be TRBD1 (6 bases). CDR1 and CDR2 from the germline V gene are MDHEN and SYDVKM. The CDR3 is made up of 14 amino acids. Trimming pared 5 bases from V and 3 bases from J, leaving 13 bases between. In nucleotides, the CDR3 is TGTGCCAGCAGTCATAGACAGGCTCACACTGAAGCTTTCTTT. It specifies CASSHRQAHTEAFF.

The chain joins TRBV10-2 to TRBJ2-2; 12 nucleotides match TRBD1. Looked up from germline, CDR1 is WSHSY and CDR2 is SAAADI. The trim removed 7 bases at V and 5 bases at J, leaving 5 bases unmatched. CDR3 length: 15 amino acids. The CDR3 is CASTGQGARTGELFF. CDR3 nucleotide sequence: TGCGCCAGCACGGGACAGGGGGCTCGAACCGGGGAGCTGTTTTTT.

The genes are TRBV19 and TRBJ2-5; D uncertain. Germline values: CDR1 LNHDA, CDR2 SQIVND (reference sequence). CDR3 length: 14 amino acids. Between the trimmed V and J ends, which lost 1 base and 3 bases, there was a span of 9 bases. The CDR3 loop reads CASSIGQAKETQYF. CDR3 coding DNA: TGTGCCAGTAGTATAGGTCAGGCTAAAGAGACCCAGTACTTC.

This chain links TRBV19 with TRBJ1-2; no clear D gene. There are 12 residues in the CDR3. Germline-derived CDR1 and CDR2 are LNHDA and SQIVND (reference sequence). Trimming cost V 5 bases and J 0 bases, with 4 bases left between them. The CDR3 DNA reads TGTGCCAGTAGTTTCTCTAACTATGGCTACACCTTC. This sequence encodes CASSFSNYGYTF.